This T cell receptor beta chain was captured by sequencing in a study of blood T cell repertoires in COVID-19. Profiling relied on immunoSEQ multiplex PCR, and the TCRdb table lists in-frame clones only, not all of them. The sample lists around 270,000 clones; 70% to 90% were seen once. This clone was recorded only once. Across about 22 US areas, participants ranged in age from roughly 18 to 95 years. Cohorts were assigned according to the clinical history that participants reported. Symptom resolution, clearance, or two negative PCRs marked donors in Cohort 3 as recovered. The CDR3 extends over 14 amino acids. Per the germline V gene, CDR1 is MNHEY and CDR2 is SMNVEV (reference sequence). Trimming stripped 8 bases from V and 4 bases from J, with 17 bases between.

This chain joins TRBV27 and TRBJ1-1; weak D call: TRBD1 (6 bases). Material for sequencing was PBMCs or T cells enriched from blood (not recorded which). The source of this sequence is a woman aged 25 to 45 who had recovered from COVID-19. CDR3 nucleotide sequence: TGTGCCAGCGGCTTTACAGGGCCGGGCACTGAAGCTTTCTTT. As protein: CASGFTGPGTEAFF.